This T cell receptor beta chain was recovered during a study of blood T cell repertoires in COVID-19. Germline CDR1 reads PRHDT; CDR2 reads FYEKMQ (reference sequence). This CDR3 is 16 amino acids long. V dropped 2 bases and J dropped 7 bases, with 17 bases sitting between them. The repertoire was sequenced with immunoSEQ multiplex PCR; TCRdb's copy has only in-frame clones and lacks some. The sample gives 250,000 to 350,000 clones, approximately 91% of which show up once; 0.94% is in the top ten. The specimen was peripheral blood. The chain is built from TRBV13 and TRBJ2-2; maybe TRBD1 (5 bases). The TCR comes from a middle-aged woman who had recovered from COVID-19. DNA for the CDR3: TGTGCCAGCAGCTTAAAACCTGCTAGGGGTGGCGGGGAGCTGTTTTTT. It specifies CASSLKPARGGGELFF.